A single sample is the source of the 2 T cell receptor beta chains below, sequenced in a study of blood T cell repertoires in COVID-19. Assay used: immunoSEQ multiplex PCR; TCRdb lists only in-frame clones, some missing. This sample has approximately 28,000 clones, with approximately 87% found just once. Sequenced material: peripheral blood. The receptors derive from a human donor in a cohort sampled during active COVID-19.

The chain has TRBV14 and TRBJ1-1; the match to TRBD1 covers 7 bases. Germline-derived CDR1 and CDR2 are SGHDN and FVKESK. The CDR3 is 17 amino acids. V trimming: 2 bases; J trimming: 1 base; junction bases outside the gene matches: 10. The DNA of the CDR3 is TGTGCCAGCAGCCAAATTACCGGGACAGTGAGGAACACTGAAGCTTTCTTT. Its translation: CASSQITGTVRNTEAFF.

The rearrangement links TRBV10-3 to TRBJ2-1; 7 bases align to TRBD2. The CDR3 has 15 amino acids. Germline V lookup: CDR1 ENHRY, CDR2 SYGVKD. The J segment lost 0 bases and the V segment lost 4 bases, leaving 3 bases of the junction unmatched. In DNA form, the CDR3 reads TGTGCCATCAGTGGGGGGGGAAGCTCCTACAATGAGCAGTTCTTC. This encodes CAISGGGSSYNEQFF.